The text below deals with one T cell receptor (beta chain). Its antigen is not identified. These data are taken from a study of cytomegalovirus exposure and HLA in healthy donors. PCR used 60 Vbeta primers and 13 Jbeta primers. Data came from immunoSEQ multiplex PCR; TCRdb stores just in-frame clones and leaves some out. Of about 120,000 clones listed, around 85% are singletons. Germline values: CDR1 SGHRS, CDR2 YFSETQ. The CDR3 is made up of 15 amino acids. V was trimmed by 5 bases and J by 4 bases, leaving 17 bases between them. The study's findings and limits: Altogether, 160 or so TCR beta chains were recorded as cytomegalovirus-associated.

This rearrangement joins TRBV5-1 to TRBJ2-3, with a possible D match to TRBD2 (7 bases). Sequenced input: PBMCs. This TCR was sampled from a young man in good health and CMV-seropositive. CDR3 loop: CASSLRGAGSDTQYF. The CDR3 bases are TGCGCCAGCAGTTTACGGGGGGCCGGGTCAGATACGCAGTATTTT.